These 28 T cell receptor beta chains originate from one sample sequenced in a study of cytomegalovirus exposure and HLA in healthy donors. Primers included in the PCR were 60 Vbeta and 13 Jbeta primers. Sequencing used immunoSEQ multiplex PCR; TCRdb keeps in-frame clones, though not all of them. The profile shows 85,000 to 130,000 clones, approximately 80% of them singletons. Sequencing was performed on PBMCs. These receptor sequences come from a woman aged 18-29 years in good health and CMV-seronegative.

The chain recombines TRBV5-1 with TRBJ2-2, with a tentative D call TRBD2 (5 bases). CDR3 length: 17 amino acids. Germline CDR1 SGHRS, CDR2 YFSETQ. Deletions cut 4 bases from V and 5 bases from J, with 21 bases between. CDR3: CASSLTTRAGGTGELFF. In DNA, the CDR3 is TGCGCCAGCAGCCTCACAACTAGGGCTGGCGGGACCGGGGAGCTGTTTTTT.

This clone came up once. J is TRBJ2-6 and V is TRBV19, with D hard to call. CDR3 length: 14 amino acids. Germline V gives CDR1 LNHDA, CDR2 SQIVND (reference sequence). The V and J ends lost 7 bases and 0 bases respectively, with 7 bases between them. The CDR3 loop reads CASTRSSGANVLTF. The CDR3 region has the DNA TGTGCCAGTACACGGAGCTCTGGGGCCAACGTCCTGACTTTC.

The chain employs TRBV4-3 and TRBJ1-5, with TRBD1 matching 8 bases. V dropped 3 bases and J dropped 7; count of bases not matched to a gene: 5. The CDR3 has 14 residues. Germline V gives CDR1 LGHNA, CDR2 YSLEER. The CDR3 protein is CASSQDRVGQPQHF. In DNA, the CDR3 is TGCGCCAGCAGCCAGGACAGGGTCGGACAGCCCCAGCATTTT.

The chain recombines TRBV4-1 with TRBJ2-3; weak D call: TRBD2 (6 bases). The CDR3 loop spans 16 amino acids. V gave up 2 bases and J gave up 0 bases, with 12 bases separating them. In germline, CDR1 is MGHRA, CDR2 YSYEKL. DNA of the CDR3: TGCGCCAGCAGCCAAATCGCAGGGACTAGCACAGATACGCAGTATTTT. Its translation is CASSQIAGTSTDTQYF.

This clone was counted a single time. CDR3 nucleotide sequence: TGCGCCAGCAGCCAAGAACAGGGTTTGGGGGAAAAACTGTTTTTT. Amino acid sequence: CASSQEQGLGEKLFF. The V call is TRBV4-3, the J call TRBJ1-4, with D perhaps TRBD1 (6 bases). The CDR3 is made up of 15 amino acids. Trimming took 0 bases from V and 8 from J, leaving 13 bases between them. Germline V gene data show CDR1 as LGHNA and CDR2 as YSLEER.

V is TRBV10-2 and J is TRBJ1-1, with 8 bases matching TRBD1. V was pared by 0 bases and J by 6 bases, with 3 bases of the junction left unmatched. This CDR3 spans 14 amino acids. Germline V gene sequence: CDR1 WSHSY, CDR2 SAAADI. The CDR3 DNA reads TGCGCCAGCAGTGAGTCAAAACAGGGGGCTGAAGCTTTCTTT. It codes for CASSESKQGAEAFF.

The chain couples TRBV21-1 to TRBJ2-5; whether TRBD1, the table's D call, matches the DNA was not checked. TRBV21-1 is given as a pseudogene. The CDR3 contains 15 residues. The CDR3 spells CASSGWDRTQETQYF. CDR3 in DNA: TGTGCCAGCAGCGGCTGGGACAGGACCCAAGAGACCCAGTACTTC.

The V and J genes are TRBV12-5 and TRBJ1-1, with unresolved D. The CDR3 runs 12 residues. Germline assignment: CDR1 LGHNT and CDR2 FRNRAP. V lost 0 bases and J lost 11, with 10 bases in between. CDR3 DNA sequence: TGTGCTAGTGGTTTGGTAGGAGGGTTCGCTTTCTTT. Its translation: CASGLVGGFAFF.

This chain uses TRBV30 with TRBJ2-7; 9 bases agree with TRBD1. This CDR3 has 12 residues. The J segment lost 7 bases and the V segment lost 8 bases, leaving 9 bases of the junction unmatched. Germline CDR1 is GTSNPN and CDR2 is SVGIG (reference sequence). The CDR3 DNA is TGTGCCGCCAGCGGACAGGGGAGGGAGCAGTACTTC. This encodes CAASGQGREQYF.

Concerning this clone itself: An end of the junction does not agree with germline; a read error may underlie this. The V gene is TRBV7-9, the J gene TRBJ2-7; 11 bases are shared with TRBD2. This CDR3 has 19 amino acids. Germline CDR1 SEHNR, CDR2 FQNEAQ (reference sequence). CDR3 in amino acids: CSSSSLAGGLHRGSYEQYF. The CDR3 DNA sequence: TGTTCCAGCAGCTCCTTAGCGGGGGGGCTCCACAGGGGGTCCTACGAGCAGTACTTC.

This chain links TRBV28 with TRBJ1-2; 7 positions match TRBD1. This CDR3 region has 12 residues. V shed 7 bases and J 4 bases; nucleotides not matched to a gene: 3. CDR1 and CDR2 (germline): MDHEN, SYDVKM. CDR3 coding DNA: TGTGCCAGCACCCAGGGGGGCTATGGCTACACCTTC. Translating gives CASTQGGYGYTF.

This sequence joins TRBV6-5 and TRBJ1-1, with 7 bases that match TRBD1. The CDR3 length is 14 residues. J lost 0 bases, V lost 5 bases, and 3 bases had no gene match. Germline CDR1 MNHEY, CDR2 SVGAGI. CDR3 nucleotides: TGTGCCAGCAGTCTGACAGGGATGAACACTGAAGCTTTCTTT. It is translated as CASSLTGMNTEAFF.

The J gene is TRBJ1-4, the V gene TRBV6-6; 11 bases are a match to TRBD1. Trimming cost V 6 bases and J 8 bases; bases outside gene matches: 8. CDR1 and CDR2 (germline): MNHNY, SVGAGI (reference sequence). The CDR3 length is 15 residues. This CDR3 reads CASRVLGQGDEKLFF. For the CDR3, the DNA is TGTGCCAGCAGGGTTCTGGGACAGGGGGACGAAAAACTGTTTTTT.

The chain links TRBV5-4 to TRBJ2-5, with TRBD2 matching 7 bases. With 1 base clipped from V and 3 bases from J, the junction kept 9 bases outside the gene matches. Germline V gene lookup returns CDR1 SGHNT and CDR2 YYREEE (reference sequence). CDR3 length: 16 residues. Written as DNA, the CDR3 is TGTGCCAGCAGCTTGCAACCAGCGGGAACGAAAGAGACCCAGTACTTC. The encoded protein is CASSLQPAGTKETQYF.

The chain uses TRBV4-3 and TRBJ2-5; TRBD1 agrees at 9 bases. Judging by the DNA end, TRBJ2-7 fits better; the J call may be wrong. Germline CDR1 is LGHNA and CDR2 is YSLEER. CDR3 length: 13 amino acids. CDR3 protein: CASSRDRAYEQYF. The CDR3 DNA reads TGCGCCAGCAGCCGGGACAGGGCCTACGAGCAGTACTTC.

The chain has TRBV19 and TRBJ1-2, with TRBD1 matching 7 bases. Germline CDR1 and CDR2: LNHDA and SQIVND (reference sequence). The CDR3 is made up of 15 amino acids. The J segment lost 2 bases and the V segment lost 4 bases, leaving 7 bases of the junction unmatched. The CDR3 sequence is CASSNAPGQNYGYTF. DNA for the CDR3: TGTGCCAGTAGTAACGCCCCGGGACAGAACTATGGCTACACCTTC.

The chain joins TRBV13 to TRBJ2-1; tentative D call: TRBD2 (6 bases). This CDR3 has 14 amino acids. V shed 4 bases and J shed 4 bases, with 11 bases lying between them. CDR1 and CDR2 (germline): PRHDT, FYEKMQ (reference sequence). CDR3 amino acids: CASSYGTGYNEQFF. The CDR3 region has the DNA TGTGCCAGCAGCTACGGGACTGGATACAATGAGCAGTTCTTC.

This chain joins TRBV15 and TRBJ2-3, with 10 bases identical to TRBD1. Losses at the gene ends were 4 bases for V and 2 bases for J; bases not matched to a gene: 6. This CDR3 comprises 16 residues. Germline V gene lookup returns CDR1 LNHNV and CDR2 YYDKDF (reference sequence). DNA for the CDR3: TGTGCCACCAGCAAAGGGACAGGGGCGAACACAGATACGCAGTATTTT. Encoded protein: CATSKGTGANTDTQYF.

The chain combines TRBV28 with TRBJ1-4; tentatively, D is TRBD1 (5 bases). Germline CDR1 and CDR2: MDHEN and SYDVKM. The ends were cut back, 7 bases at V and 0 bases at J, with 12 bases in the middle. This CDR3 has 15 amino acids. The DNA of the CDR3 is TGTGCCAGCATCTCGGGGGGGGCAACTAATGAAAAACTGTTTTTT. The encoded protein is CASISGGATNEKLFF.

The chain employs TRBV6-1 and TRBJ2-2, with 7 bases matching TRBD1. Germline values: CDR1 MNHNS, CDR2 SASEGT. J gave up 5 bases and V 2 bases, and 2 bases lay outside the gene matches. This CDR3 has 14 residues. The CDR3 reads CASSESQGTGELFF. CDR3 bases: TGTGCCAGCAGTGAATCACAGGGGACCGGGGAGCTGTTTTTT.

V gene TRBV4-3 combines with J gene TRBJ1-4, with 9 bases identical to TRBD1. This CDR3 comprises 15 residues. Looked up from germline, CDR1 is LGHNA and CDR2 is YSLEER. J was trimmed by 7 bases and V by 2 bases; bases with no gene match: 5. The CDR3: CASSQNTGGSEKLFF. The CDR3 coding sequence is TGCGCCAGCAGCCAAAACACAGGGGGCAGTGAAAAACTGTTTTTT.

CDR3 residues: CASSPGQSYEQYF. In DNA form, the CDR3 reads TGTGCCAGCAGCCCGGGACAGAGCTACGAGCAGTACTTC. The chain is built from TRBV16 and TRBJ2-7, with 7 bases matching TRBD1. The germline CDR1 and CDR2 sequences are KGHSY and FQNENV. The CDR3 extends over 13 amino acids. J was trimmed by 3 bases and V by 4 bases; bases with no gene match: 3. Full variable domain (rest looked up from reference TRBV16 and TRBJ2-7): GEEVAQTPKHLVRGEGQKAKLYCAPIKGHSYVFWYQQVLKNEFKFLISFQNENVFDETGMPKERFSAKCLPNSPCSLEIQATKLEDSAVYFCASSPGQSYEQYFGPGTRLTVT.

The V and J genes are TRBV6-1 and TRBJ2-5, with a possible D match to TRBD1 (5 bases). Trimming took 2 bases from V and 1 from J, leaving 14 bases between them. CDR3 size: 16 residues. Germline lookup yields CDR1 MNHNS and CDR2 SASEGT. The CDR3 DNA sequence: TGTGCCAGCAGTGAAAACAGGCCGCAACTCCAAGAGACCCAGTACTTC. Residues: CASSENRPQLQETQYF.

The chain employs TRBV5-1 and TRBJ2-3; D ambiguous. The ends were cut back, 2 bases at V and 2 bases at J, with 9 bases in the middle. This CDR3 has 14 amino acids. CDR1 and CDR2 from the germline V gene are SGHRS and YFSETQ. The DNA of the CDR3 is TGCGCCAGCAGCTTACGGGTTATCACAGATACGCAGTATTTT. As protein: CASSLRVITDTQYF.

V is TRBV6-6 and J is TRBJ2-1; 10 positions match TRBD2. CDR1 and CDR2 from the germline V gene are MNHNY and SVGAGI (reference sequence). V lost 2 bases and J lost 8; bases outside the gene matches: 6. CDR3 size: 15 residues. The CDR3 region has the DNA TGTGCCAGCAGTTACGGGACTAGCGCCCTTGATGAGCAGTTCTTC. Translation gives CASSYGTSALDEQFF.

The J gene is TRBJ1-5, the V gene TRBV6-6; D perhaps matches TRBD1 (6 bases). V lost 8 bases, J lost 5 bases, and 19 bases lay in between. The CDR3 loop spans 15 amino acids. Germline values: CDR1 MNHNY, CDR2 SVGAGI (reference sequence). For the CDR3, the DNA is TGTGCCAGCCATTCCAACACAGGGATCGATCAGCCCCAGCATTTT. Its protein is CASHSNTGIDQPQHF.

V usage is TRBV30 and J usage is TRBJ2-3, with TRBD2 as a possible D gene (6 bases). Germline V gene lookup returns CDR1 GTSNPN and CDR2 SVGIG (reference sequence). V was pared by 0 bases and J by 3 bases, with 16 bases between. This CDR3 contains 16 residues. The CDR3 DNA follows: TGTGCCTGGAGTGTCGGAGGGCGCGTCGGTACAGATACGCAGTATTTT. Protein: CAWSVGGRVGTDTQYF. The full variable domain, completed using reference TRBV30 and TRBJ2-3, is SQTIHQWPATLVQPVGSPLSLECTVEGTSNPNLYWYRQAAGRGLQLLFYSVGIGQISSEVPQNLSASRPQDRQFILSSKKLLLSDSGFYLCAWSVGGRVGTDTQYFGPGTRLTVL.

This clone was seen a few times. CDR3 coding DNA: TGTGCCAGCAAAGGGAGCACTAATGAAAAACTGTTTTTT. Translating gives CASKGSTNEKLFF. This chain connects TRBV6-5 to TRBJ1-4; no clear D. The CDR3 sequence is 13 residues long. V was pared by 7 bases and J by 2 bases, with 8 bases between. Germline lookup yields CDR1 MNHEY and CDR2 SVGAGI.